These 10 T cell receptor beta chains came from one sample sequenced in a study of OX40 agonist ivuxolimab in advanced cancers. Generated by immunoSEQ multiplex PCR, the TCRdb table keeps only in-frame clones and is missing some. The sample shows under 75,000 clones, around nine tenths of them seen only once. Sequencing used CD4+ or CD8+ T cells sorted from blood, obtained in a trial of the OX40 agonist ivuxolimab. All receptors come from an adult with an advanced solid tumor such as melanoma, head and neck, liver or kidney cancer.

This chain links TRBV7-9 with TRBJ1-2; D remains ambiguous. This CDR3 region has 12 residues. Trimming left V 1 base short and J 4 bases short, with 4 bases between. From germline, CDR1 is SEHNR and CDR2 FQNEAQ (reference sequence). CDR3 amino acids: CASSLDLYGYTF. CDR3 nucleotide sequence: TGTGCCAGCAGCTTAGATCTCTATGGCTACACCTTC.

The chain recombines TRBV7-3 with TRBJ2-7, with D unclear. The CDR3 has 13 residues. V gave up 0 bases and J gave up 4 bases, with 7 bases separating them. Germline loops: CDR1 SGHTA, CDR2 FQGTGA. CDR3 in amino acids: CASSLTPSYEQYF. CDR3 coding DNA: TGTGCCAGCAGCTTAACTCCCAGTTACGAGCAGTACTTC. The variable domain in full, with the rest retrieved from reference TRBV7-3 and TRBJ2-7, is GAGVSQTPSNKVTEKGKYVELRCDPISGHTALYWYRQSLGQGPEFLIYFQGTGAADDSGLPNDRFFAVRPEGSVSTLKIQRTERGDSAVYLCASSLTPSYEQYFGPGTRLTVT.

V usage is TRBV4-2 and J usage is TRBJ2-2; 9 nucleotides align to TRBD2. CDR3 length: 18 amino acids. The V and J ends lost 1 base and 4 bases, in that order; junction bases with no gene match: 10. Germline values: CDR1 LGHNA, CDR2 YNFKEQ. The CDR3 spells CASSQAQGGRAGTGELFF. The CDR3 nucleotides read TGTGCCAGCAGCCAAGCTCAGGGCGGGAGGGCCGGCACCGGGGAGCTGTTTTTT.

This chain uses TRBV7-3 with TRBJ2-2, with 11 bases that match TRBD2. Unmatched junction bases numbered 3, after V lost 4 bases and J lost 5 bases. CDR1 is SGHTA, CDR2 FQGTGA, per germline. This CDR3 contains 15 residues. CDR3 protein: CASSSTSGMTGELFF. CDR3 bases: TGTGCCAGCAGCTCGACTAGCGGGATGACCGGGGAGCTGTTTTTT.

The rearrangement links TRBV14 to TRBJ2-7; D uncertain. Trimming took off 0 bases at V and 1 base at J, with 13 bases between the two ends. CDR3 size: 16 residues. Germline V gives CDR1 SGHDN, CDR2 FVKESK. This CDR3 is CASSQDRPLRSYEQYF. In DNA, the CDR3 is TGTGCCAGCAGCCAAGATCGGCCGCTAAGATCCTACGAGCAGTACTTC.

Here the CDR3 DNA reads TGTGCCAGCAGCTCCCCTCGACGGGCTAACTATGGCTACACCTTC. Its protein is CASSSPRRANYGYTF. This chain connects TRBV11-2 to TRBJ1-2; D unclear. Trimming cost V 4 bases and J 0 bases, with 12 bases left between them. Germline values: CDR1 SGHAT, CDR2 FQNNGV. The CDR3 runs 15 residues.

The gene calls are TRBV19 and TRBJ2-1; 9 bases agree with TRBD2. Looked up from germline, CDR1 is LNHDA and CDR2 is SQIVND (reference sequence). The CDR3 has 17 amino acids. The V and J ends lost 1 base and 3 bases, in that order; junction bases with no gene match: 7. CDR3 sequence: CASSIGLAGEFYNEQFF. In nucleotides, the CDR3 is TGTGCCAGTAGTATAGGATTAGCGGGAGAGTTCTACAATGAGCAGTTCTTC.

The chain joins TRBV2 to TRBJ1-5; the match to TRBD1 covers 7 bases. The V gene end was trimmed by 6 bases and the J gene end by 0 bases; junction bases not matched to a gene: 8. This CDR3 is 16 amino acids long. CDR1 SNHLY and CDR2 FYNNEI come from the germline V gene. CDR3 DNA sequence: TGTGCCAGCAGGGGTTACGGGACAGATAGCAATCAGCCCCAGCATTTT. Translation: CASRGYGTDSNQPQHF. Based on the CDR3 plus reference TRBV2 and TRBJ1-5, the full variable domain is EPEVTQTPSHQVTQMGQEVILRCVPISNHLYFYWYRQILGQKVEFLVSFYNNEISEKSEIFDDQFSVERPDGSNFTLKIRSTKLEDSAMYFCASRGYGTDSNQPQHFGDGTRLSIL.

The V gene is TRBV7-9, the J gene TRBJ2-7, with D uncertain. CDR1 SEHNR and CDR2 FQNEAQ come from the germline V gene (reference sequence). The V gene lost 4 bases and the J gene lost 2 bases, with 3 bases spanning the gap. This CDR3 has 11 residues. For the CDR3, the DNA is TGTGCCAGCAGCTCAGCCTACGAGCAGTACTTC. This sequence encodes CASSSAYEQYF.

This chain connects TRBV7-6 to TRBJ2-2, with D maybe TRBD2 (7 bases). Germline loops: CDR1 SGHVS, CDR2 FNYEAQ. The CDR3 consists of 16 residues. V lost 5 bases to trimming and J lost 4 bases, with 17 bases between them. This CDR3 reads CASSRSGGAGTGELFF. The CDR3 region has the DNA TGTGCCAGCAGCCGAAGTGGGGGGGCGGGCACCGGGGAGCTGTTTTTT.